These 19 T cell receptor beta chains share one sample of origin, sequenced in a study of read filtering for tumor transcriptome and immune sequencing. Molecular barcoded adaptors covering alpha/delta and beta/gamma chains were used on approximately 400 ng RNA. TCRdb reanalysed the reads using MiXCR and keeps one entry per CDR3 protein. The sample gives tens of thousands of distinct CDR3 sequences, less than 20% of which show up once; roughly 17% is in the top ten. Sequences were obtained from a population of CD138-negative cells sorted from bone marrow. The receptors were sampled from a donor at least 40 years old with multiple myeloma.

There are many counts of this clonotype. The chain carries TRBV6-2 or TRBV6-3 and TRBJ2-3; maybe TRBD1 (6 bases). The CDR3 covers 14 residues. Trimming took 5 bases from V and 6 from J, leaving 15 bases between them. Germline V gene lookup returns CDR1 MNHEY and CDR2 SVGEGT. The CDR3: CASSKGQAVDTQYF. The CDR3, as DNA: TGTGCCAGCAGTAAGGGACAAGCTGTCGATACGCAGTATTTT.

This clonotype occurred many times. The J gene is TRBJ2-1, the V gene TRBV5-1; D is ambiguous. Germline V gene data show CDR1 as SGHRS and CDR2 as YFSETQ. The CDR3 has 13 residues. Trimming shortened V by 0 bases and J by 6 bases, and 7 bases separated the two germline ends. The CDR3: CASSLGISNEQFF. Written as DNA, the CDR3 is TGCGCCAGCAGCTTGGGGATCTCCAATGAGCAGTTCTTC.

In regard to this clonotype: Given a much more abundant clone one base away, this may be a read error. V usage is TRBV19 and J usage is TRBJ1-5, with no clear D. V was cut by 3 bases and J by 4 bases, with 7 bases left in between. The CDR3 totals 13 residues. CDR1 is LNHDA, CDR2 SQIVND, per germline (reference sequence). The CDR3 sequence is CASSMDANQPQHF. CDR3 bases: TGTGCCAGTAGTATGGACGCAAATCAGCCCCAGCATTTT.

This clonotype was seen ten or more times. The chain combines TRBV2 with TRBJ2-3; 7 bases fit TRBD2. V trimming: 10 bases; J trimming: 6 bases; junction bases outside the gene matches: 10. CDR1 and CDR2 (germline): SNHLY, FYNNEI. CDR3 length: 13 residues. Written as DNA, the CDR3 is TGTGCCACGGGTCGGGGGGAAATGGATACGCAGTATTTT. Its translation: CATGRGEMDTQYF. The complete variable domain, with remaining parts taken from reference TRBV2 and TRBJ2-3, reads EPEVTQTPSHQVTQMGQEVILRCVPISNHLYFYWYRQILGQKVEFLVSFYNNEISEKSEIFDDQFSVERPDGSNFTLKIRSTKLEDSAMYFCATGRGEMDTQYFGPGTRLTVL.

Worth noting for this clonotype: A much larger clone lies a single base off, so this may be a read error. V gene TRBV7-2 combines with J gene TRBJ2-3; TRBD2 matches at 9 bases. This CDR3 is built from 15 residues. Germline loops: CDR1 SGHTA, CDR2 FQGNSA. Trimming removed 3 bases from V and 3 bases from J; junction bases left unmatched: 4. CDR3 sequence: CASSFSGGGTDTQYF. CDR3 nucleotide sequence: TGTGCCAGCAGCTTTAGCGGGGGTGGAACAGATACGCAGTATTTT. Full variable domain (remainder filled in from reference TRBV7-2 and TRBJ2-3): GAGVSQSPSNKVTEKGKDVELRCDPISGHTALYWYRQSLGQGLEFLIYFQGNSAPDKSGLPSDRFSAERTGGSVSTLTIQRTQQEDSAVYLCASSFSGGGTDTQYFGPGTRLTVL.

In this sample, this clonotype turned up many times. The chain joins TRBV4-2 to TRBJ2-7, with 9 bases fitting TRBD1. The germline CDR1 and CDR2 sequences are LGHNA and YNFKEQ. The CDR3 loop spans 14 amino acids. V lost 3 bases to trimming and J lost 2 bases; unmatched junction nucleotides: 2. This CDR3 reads CASSQGQGTYEQYF. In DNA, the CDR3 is TGTGCCAGCAGCCAGGGACAGGGAACCTACGAGCAGTACTTC.

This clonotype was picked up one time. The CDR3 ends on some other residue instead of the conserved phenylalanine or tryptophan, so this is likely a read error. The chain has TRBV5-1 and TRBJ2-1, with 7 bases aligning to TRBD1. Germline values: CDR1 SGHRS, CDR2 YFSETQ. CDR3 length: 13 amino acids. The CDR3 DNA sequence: TGCGCCAGCAGCTTTAAAGGGGGCAATAAGCAGTTCCTC. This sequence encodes CASSFKGGNKQFL.

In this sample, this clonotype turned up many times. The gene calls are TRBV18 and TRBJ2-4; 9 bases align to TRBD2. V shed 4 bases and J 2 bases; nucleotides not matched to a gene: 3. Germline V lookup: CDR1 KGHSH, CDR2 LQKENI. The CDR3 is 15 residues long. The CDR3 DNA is TGTGCCAGCTCACGTAGCGGGAGTACCAAAAACATTCAGTACTTC. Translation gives CASSRSGSTKNIQYF.

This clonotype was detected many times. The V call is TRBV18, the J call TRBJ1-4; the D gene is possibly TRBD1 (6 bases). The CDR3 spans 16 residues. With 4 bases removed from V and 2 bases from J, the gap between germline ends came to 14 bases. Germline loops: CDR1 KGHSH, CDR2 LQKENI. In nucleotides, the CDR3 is TGTGCCAGCTCACGCGCAACGGGGGCGACTAATGAAAAACTGTTTTTT. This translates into CASSRATGATNEKLFF.

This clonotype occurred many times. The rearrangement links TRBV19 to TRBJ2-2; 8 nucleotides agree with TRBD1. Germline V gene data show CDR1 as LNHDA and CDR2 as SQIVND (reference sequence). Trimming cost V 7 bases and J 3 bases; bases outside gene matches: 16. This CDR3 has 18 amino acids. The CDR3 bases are TGTGCCAGTACCCGCGACAGGGGATTCGGTAGCGACACCGGGGAGCTGTTTTTT. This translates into CASTRDRGFGSDTGELFF.

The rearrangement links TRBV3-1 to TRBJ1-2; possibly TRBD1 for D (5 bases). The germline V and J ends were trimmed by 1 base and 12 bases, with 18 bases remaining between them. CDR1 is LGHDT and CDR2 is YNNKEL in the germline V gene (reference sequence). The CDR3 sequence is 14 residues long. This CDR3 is CASSQVGDYYGHTF. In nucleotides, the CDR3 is TGTGCCAGCAGCCAAGTGGGGGACTACTACGGCCACACCTTC.

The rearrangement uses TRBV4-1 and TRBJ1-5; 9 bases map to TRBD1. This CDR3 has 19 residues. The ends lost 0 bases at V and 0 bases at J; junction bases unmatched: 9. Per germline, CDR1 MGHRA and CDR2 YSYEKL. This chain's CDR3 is CASSQETPDRGYSNQPQHF. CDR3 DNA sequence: TGCGCCAGCAGCCAAGAAACCCCGGACAGGGGATATAGCAATCAGCCCCAGCATTTT.

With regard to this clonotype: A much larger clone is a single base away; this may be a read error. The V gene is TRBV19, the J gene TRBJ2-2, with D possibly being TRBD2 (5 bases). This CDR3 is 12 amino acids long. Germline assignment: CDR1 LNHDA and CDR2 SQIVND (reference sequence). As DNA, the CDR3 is TGTGCCAGTAAGCCGAACACCGGGGAGCTGCTTTTT. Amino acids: CASKPNTGELLF.

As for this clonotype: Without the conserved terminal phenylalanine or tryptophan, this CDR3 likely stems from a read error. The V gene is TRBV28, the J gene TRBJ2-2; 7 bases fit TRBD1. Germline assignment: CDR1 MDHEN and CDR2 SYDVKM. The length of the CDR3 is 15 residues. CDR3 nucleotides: TGTGTCAGCAGTTTACCCGACAGGGATGACGGGGAGCTGTTTTGT. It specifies CVSSLPDRDDGELFC.

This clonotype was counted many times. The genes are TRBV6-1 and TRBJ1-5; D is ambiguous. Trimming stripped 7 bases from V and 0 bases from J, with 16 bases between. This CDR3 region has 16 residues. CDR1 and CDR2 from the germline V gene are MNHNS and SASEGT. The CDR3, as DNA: TGTGCCAGCATCCGCAATTCGCCTGCTAGCAATCAGCCCCAGCATTTT. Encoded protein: CASIRNSPASNQPQHF.

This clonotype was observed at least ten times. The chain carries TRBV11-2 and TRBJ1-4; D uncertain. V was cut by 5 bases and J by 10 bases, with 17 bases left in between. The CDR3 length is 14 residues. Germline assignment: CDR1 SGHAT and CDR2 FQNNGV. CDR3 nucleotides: TGTGCCAGCAGCAACCGGGGAGGAGAAAGAAAACTGTTTTTT. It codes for CASSNRGGERKLFF.

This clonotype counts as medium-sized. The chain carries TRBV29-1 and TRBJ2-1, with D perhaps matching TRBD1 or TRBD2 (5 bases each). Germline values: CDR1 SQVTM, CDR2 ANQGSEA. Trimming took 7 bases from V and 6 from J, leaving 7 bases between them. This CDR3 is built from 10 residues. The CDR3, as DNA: TGCAGCGCCGGGGCCAATGAGCAGTTCTTC. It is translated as CSAGANEQFF.

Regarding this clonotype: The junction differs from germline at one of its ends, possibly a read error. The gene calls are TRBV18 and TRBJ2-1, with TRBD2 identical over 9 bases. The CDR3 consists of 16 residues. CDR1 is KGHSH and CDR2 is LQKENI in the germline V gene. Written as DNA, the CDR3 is TGTGCCAGCTCACCACGACTAGCGGCCACCTACAATGAGCAGCTCTTC. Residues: CASSPRLAATYNEQLF.

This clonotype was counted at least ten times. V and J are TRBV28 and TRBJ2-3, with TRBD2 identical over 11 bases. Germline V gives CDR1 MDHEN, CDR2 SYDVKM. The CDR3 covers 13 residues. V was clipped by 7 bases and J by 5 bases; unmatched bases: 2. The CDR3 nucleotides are TGTGCCAGCACCCTAGCGGGAGGAGATACGCAGTATTTT. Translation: CASTLAGGDTQYF. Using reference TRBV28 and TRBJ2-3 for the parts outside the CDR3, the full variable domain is DVKVTQSSRYLVKRTGEKVFLECVQDMDHENMFWYRQDPGLGLRLIYFSYDVKMKEKGDIPEGYSVSREKKERFSLILESASTNQTSMYLCASTLAGGDTQYFGPGTRLTVL.